Below, 13 T cell receptor beta chains from the same sample are listed, as sequenced in a study of CD8+CD57+ T cells in acquired aplastic anemia. The use of genomic DNA as template underpinned the TCR beta VDJ and CDR3 profiling. TCRdb used MiXCR to reprocess the reads, holding one entry per CDR3 protein. The sample yields hundreds of thousands of distinct CDR3 sequences, around three fifths seen once. Whoever was chosen for sequencing had shown CD8+CD57+ cell expansion by flow cytometry. What was sequenced was sorted CD4+, CD8+, or CD8+CD57+ T cells (not recorded which) from PBMCs. The receptors derive from a human donor with aplastic anemia.

The V call is TRBV7-9, the J call TRBJ1-1, with TRBD1 matching 8 bases. This CDR3 contains 15 residues. Per the germline V gene, CDR1 is SEHNR and CDR2 is FQNEAQ (reference sequence). After removal of 6 bases from V and 3 bases from J, the junction contained 9 bases not matched to a gene. For the CDR3, the DNA is TGTGCCAGCAGGCTGGGCCCGGGACAGGACACTGAAGCTTTCTTT. Its protein product is CASRLGPGQDTEAFF.

This chain joins TRBV7-6 and TRBJ1-6; D uncertain. Trimming shortened V by 4 bases and J by 9 bases, and 10 bases separated the two germline ends. Germline values: CDR1 SGHVS, CDR2 FNYEAQ. The CDR3 extends over 13 amino acids. The CDR3 loop reads CASSSGFGSPLHF. The CDR3 DNA follows: TGTGCCAGCAGCTCAGGTTTCGGTTCACCCCTCCACTTT.

The chain is built from TRBV10-1 and TRBJ2-7; TRBD1 matches at 9 bases. CDR3 length: 15 amino acids. After removal of 5 bases from V and 4 bases from J, the junction contained 9 bases not matched to a gene. Germline V gene sequence: CDR1 WNHNN, CDR2 SYGVQD (reference sequence). CDR3 amino acids: CASSLLTGTGYEQYF. CDR3 sequence (DNA): TGCGCCAGCAGTCTTCTTACCGGGACAGGGTACGAGCAGTACTTC.

The J gene is TRBJ2-7, the V gene TRBV29-1, with TRBD2 as a possible D gene (6 bases). V was pared by 4 bases and J by 3 bases, with 7 bases between. The germline V gene encodes CDR1 SQVTM and CDR2 ANQGSEA. CDR3 length: 11 residues. The CDR3 nucleotides read TGCAGCGTTGGGGGAGGCTACGAGCAGTACTTC. This codes for CSVGGGYEQYF.

This clonotype came up many times. The chain uses TRBV5-1 and TRBJ1-2; D may be TRBD1 (6 bases). This CDR3 contains 15 residues. V was pared by 4 bases and J by 7 bases, with 20 bases between. Germline lookup yields CDR1 SGHRS and CDR2 YFSETQ. The CDR3 spells CASSPGDGSLVGYTF. CDR3 sequence (DNA): TGCGCCAGCAGCCCAGGGGATGGGTCCCTCGTTGGCTACACCTTC.

In this sample, this clonotype turned up once. The DNA for the CDR3 is TGTGCCAGCAGCTTAGTCCCGACTAGCGGAAGAACAGATACGCAGTATTTT. Translation: CASSLVPTSGRTDTQYF. The gene calls are TRBV7-3 and TRBJ2-3; 9 bases line up with TRBD2. CDR3 size: 17 residues. The germline V gene has CDR1 SGHTA and CDR2 FQGTGA. Germline trimming cut 2 bases from V and 3 bases from J; bases unmatched to any gene: 9. The full variable domain, completed using reference TRBV7-3 and TRBJ2-3, is GAGVSQTPSNKVTEKGKYVELRCDPISGHTALYWYRQSLGQGPEFLIYFQGTGAADDSGLPNDRFFAVRPEGSVSTLKIQRTERGDSAVYLCASSLVPTSGRTDTQYFGPGTRLTVL.

The V and J genes are TRBV6-5 and TRBJ2-3; D tentatively fits TRBD1 or TRBD2 (5 bases each). CDR1 MNHEY and CDR2 SVGAGI come from the germline V gene. This CDR3 region has 12 residues. Trimming removed 6 bases from V and 11 bases from J, with 15 bases in between. The CDR3 DNA reads TGTGCCAGCAGCCCCGGGACCCAGGGGCAGTATTTT. Its protein product is CASSPGTQGQYF.

CDR3 residues: CASSFAGAETQYF. The CDR3 DNA sequence: TGTGCCAGCAGCTTTGCAGGGGCAGAGACCCAGTACTTC. This chain joins TRBV7-6 and TRBJ2-5, with a tentative D call TRBD1 (6 bases). CDR3 size: 13 residues. Trimming removed 3 bases from V and 4 bases from J, with 9 bases in between. Germline CDR1 and CDR2: SGHVS and FNYEAQ.

The chain combines TRBV24-1 with TRBJ2-5; a weak D match, TRBD1 (6 bases). Trimming took 4 bases from V and 2 from J, leaving 13 bases between them. The CDR3 totals 15 residues. Germline CDR1 is KGHDR and CDR2 is SFDVKD. Here the CDR3 reads CATSEQARGQETQYF. The CDR3 bases are TGTGCCACCAGTGAGCAGGCCAGGGGACAAGAGACCCAGTACTTC.

V and J are TRBV24-1 and TRBJ1-1, with 7 bases that match TRBD1. The V segment lost 9 bases and the J segment 11 bases; nucleotides outside the gene matches: 8. The CDR3 extends over 11 amino acids. Germline CDR1 and CDR2: KGHDR and SFDVKD. The CDR3 DNA reads as TGTGCCACCCGGGACAGCCCCAAGGCTTTCTTT. Translation gives CATRDSPKAFF.

The rearrangement joins TRBV20-1 to TRBJ2-5; tentative D call: TRBD2 (5 bases). This CDR3 is 14 amino acids long. Germline V CDR1 and CDR2: DFQATT, SNEGSKA (reference sequence). V dropped 3 bases and J dropped 2 bases, with 13 bases sitting between them. CDR3 loop: CSARSSLRQETQYF. The DNA for the CDR3 is TGCAGTGCTAGGTCTAGCCTAAGACAAGAGACCCAGTACTTC.

This clonotype was detected many times. This sequence joins TRBV5-1 and TRBJ2-3; D could derive from TRBD1 or TRBD2 (5 bases each). Per the germline V gene, CDR1 is SGHRS and CDR2 is YFSETQ. The CDR3 covers 13 residues. With 4 bases removed from V and 6 bases from J, the gap between germline ends came to 12 bases. The CDR3 is CASSIGTSDTQYF. The CDR3 DNA follows: TGCGCCAGCAGCATAGGGACCTCGGATACGCAGTATTTT. The full variable domain, its missing parts supplied by reference TRBV5-1 and TRBJ2-3, is KAGVTQTPRYLIKTRGQQVTLSCSPISGHRSVSWYQQTPGQGLQFLFEYFSETQRNKGNFPGRFSGRQFSNSRSEMNVSTLELGDSALYLCASSIGTSDTQYFGPGTRLTVL.

This clonotype was observed at least ten times. The CDR3, as DNA: TGTGCCAGCTCACCACTCGGGTACGAGCAGTACTTC. As protein: CASSPLGYEQYF. The genes are TRBV18 and TRBJ2-7; no clear D gene. The ends were cut back, 1 base at V and 4 bases at J, with 5 bases in the middle. This CDR3 comprises 12 residues. The germline V gene encodes CDR1 KGHSH and CDR2 LQKENI.